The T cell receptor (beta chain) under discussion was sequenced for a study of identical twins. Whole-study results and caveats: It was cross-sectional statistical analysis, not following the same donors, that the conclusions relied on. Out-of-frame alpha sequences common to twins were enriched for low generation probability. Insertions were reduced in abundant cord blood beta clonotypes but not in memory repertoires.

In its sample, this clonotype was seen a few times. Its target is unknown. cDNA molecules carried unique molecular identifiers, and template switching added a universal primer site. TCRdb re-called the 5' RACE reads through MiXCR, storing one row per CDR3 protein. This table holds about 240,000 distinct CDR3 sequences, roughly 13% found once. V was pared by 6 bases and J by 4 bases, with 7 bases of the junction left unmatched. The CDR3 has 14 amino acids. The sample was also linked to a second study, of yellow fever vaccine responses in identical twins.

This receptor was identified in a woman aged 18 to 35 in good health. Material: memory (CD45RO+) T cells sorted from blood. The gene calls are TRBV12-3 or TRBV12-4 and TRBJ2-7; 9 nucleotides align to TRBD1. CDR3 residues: CASSSDRGGYEQYF. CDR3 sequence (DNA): TGTGCCAGCAGCTCCGACAGGGGGGGATACGAGCAGTACTTC.